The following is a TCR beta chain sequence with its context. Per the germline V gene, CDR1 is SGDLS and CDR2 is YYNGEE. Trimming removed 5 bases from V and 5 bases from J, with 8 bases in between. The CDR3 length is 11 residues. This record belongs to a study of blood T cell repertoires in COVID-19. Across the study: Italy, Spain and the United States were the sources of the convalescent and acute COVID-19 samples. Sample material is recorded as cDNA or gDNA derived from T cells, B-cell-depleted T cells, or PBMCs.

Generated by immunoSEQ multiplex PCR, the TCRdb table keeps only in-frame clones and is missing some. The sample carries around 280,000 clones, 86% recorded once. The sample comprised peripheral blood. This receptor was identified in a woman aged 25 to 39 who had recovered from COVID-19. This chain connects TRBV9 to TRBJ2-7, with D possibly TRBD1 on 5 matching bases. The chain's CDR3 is CASRWGHEQYF. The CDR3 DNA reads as TGTGCCAGCAGGTGGGGCCACGAGCAGTACTTC.